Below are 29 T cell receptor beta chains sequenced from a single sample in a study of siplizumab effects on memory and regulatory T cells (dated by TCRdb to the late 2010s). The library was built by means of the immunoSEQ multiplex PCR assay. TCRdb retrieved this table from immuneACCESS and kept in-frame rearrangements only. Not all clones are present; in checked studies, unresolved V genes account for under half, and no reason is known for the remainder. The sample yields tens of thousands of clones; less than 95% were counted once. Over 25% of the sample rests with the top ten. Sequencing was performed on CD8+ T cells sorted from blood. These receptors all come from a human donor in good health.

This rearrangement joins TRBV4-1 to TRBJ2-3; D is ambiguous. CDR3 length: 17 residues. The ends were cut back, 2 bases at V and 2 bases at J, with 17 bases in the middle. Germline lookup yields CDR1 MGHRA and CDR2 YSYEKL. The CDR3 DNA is TGCGCCAGCAGCCAAAGTAGGACGGAACTTTACACAGATACGCAGTATTTT. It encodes CASSQSRTELYTDTQYF.

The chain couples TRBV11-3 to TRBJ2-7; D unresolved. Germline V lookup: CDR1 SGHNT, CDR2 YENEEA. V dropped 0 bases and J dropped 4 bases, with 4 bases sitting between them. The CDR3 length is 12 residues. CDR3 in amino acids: CASSLDGYEQYF. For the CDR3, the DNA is TGTGCCAGCAGCTTAGATGGATACGAGCAGTACTTC.

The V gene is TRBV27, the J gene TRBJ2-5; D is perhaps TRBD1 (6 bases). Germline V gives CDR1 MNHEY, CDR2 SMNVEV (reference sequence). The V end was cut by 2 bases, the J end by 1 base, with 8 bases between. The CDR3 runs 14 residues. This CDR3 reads CASSLGQSQETQYF. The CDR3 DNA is TGTGCCAGCAGTTTAGGACAGAGCCAAGAGACCCAGTACTTC.

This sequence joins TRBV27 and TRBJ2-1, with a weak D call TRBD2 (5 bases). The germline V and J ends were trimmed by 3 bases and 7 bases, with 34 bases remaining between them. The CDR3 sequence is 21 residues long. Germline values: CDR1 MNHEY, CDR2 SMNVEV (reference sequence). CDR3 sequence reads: CASSFTQTQEKRAGGGNEQFF. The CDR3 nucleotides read TGTGCCAGCAGTTTTACCCAAACGCAGGAGAAAAGGGCGGGCGGTGGTAATGAGCAGTTCTTC.

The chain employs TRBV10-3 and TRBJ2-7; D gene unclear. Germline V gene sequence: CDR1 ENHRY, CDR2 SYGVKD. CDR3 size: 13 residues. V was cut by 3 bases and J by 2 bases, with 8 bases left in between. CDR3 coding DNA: TGTGCCATCAGTGATCCGCTCGCCTACGAGCAGTACTTC. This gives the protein CAISDPLAYEQYF.

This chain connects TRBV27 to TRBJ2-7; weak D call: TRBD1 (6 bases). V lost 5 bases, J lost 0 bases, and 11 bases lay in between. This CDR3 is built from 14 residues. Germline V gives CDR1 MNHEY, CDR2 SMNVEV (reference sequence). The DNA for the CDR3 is TGTGCCAGCAGTCAACAGGGTTTCTCCTACGAGCAGTACTTC. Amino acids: CASSQQGFSYEQYF.

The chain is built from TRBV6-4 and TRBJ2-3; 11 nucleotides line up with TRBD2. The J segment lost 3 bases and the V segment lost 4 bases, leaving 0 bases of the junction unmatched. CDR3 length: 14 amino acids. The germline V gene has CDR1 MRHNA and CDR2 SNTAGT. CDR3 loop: CASSGTSGTDTQYF. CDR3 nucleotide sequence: TGTGCCAGCAGTGGGACTAGCGGGACAGATACGCAGTATTTT.

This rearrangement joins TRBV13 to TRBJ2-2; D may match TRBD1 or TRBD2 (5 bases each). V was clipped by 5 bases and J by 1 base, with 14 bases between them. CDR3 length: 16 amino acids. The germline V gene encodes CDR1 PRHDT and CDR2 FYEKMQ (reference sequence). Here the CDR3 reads CASSQIRDGNTGELFF. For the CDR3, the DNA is TGTGCCAGCAGCCAGATACGGGACGGGAACACCGGGGAGCTGTTTTTT.

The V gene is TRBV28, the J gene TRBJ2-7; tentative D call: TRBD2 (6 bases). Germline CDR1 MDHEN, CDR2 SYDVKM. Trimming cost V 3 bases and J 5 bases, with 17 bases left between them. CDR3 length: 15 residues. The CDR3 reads CASSFPAEGTNEQYF. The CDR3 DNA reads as TGTGCCAGCAGTTTTCCAGCGGAGGGGACCAACGAGCAGTACTTC.

In DNA form, the CDR3 reads TGTGCCAGCATGGGTAGCTACAATGAGCAGTTCTTC. This gives the protein CASMGSYNEQFF. The chain employs TRBV9 and TRBJ2-1, with D unclear. V shed 6 bases and J shed 3 bases, with 7 bases lying between them. The CDR3 runs 12 residues. CDR1 SGDLS and CDR2 YYNGEE come from the germline V gene.

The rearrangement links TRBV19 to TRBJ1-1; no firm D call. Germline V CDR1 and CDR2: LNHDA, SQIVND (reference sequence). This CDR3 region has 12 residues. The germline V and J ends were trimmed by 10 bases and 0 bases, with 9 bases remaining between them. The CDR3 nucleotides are TGTGCCACCTCTATGATGAACACTGAAGCTTTCTTT. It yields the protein CATSMMNTEAFF.

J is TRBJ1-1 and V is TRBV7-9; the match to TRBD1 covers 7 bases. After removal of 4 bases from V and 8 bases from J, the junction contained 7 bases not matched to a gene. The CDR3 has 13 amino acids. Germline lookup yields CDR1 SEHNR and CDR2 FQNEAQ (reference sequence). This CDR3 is CASSSPQGIEAFF. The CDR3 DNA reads TGTGCCAGCAGCTCCCCACAGGGGATAGAAGCTTTCTTT.

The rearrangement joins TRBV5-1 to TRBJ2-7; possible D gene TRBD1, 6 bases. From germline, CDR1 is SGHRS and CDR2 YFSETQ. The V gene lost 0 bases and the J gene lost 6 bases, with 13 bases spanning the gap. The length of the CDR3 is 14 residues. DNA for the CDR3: TGCGCCAGCAGCTTGGGGTCAGGGGTTAGCGAGCAGTACTTC. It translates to CASSLGSGVSEQYF.

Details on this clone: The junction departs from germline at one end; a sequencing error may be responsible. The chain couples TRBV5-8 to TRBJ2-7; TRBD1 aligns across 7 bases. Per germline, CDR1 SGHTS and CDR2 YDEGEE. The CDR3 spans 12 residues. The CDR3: CASSPTGYEQYF. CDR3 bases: TGCGCCAGCAGCCCGACAGGGTACGAGCAGTACTTC.

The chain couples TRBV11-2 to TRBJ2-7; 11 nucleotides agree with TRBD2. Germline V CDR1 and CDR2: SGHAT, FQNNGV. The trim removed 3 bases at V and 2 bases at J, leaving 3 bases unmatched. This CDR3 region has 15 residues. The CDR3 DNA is TGTGCCAGCAGCTTTAAGACTAGCGGGGCCTACGAGCAGTACTTC. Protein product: CASSFKTSGAYEQYF.

Here the CDR3 reads CAILWEINEQFF. Here the CDR3 DNA reads TGTGCCATTCTATGGGAGATCAATGAGCAGTTCTTC. The chain has TRBV2 and TRBJ2-1; D may be TRBD2 (5 bases). The germline CDR1 and CDR2 sequences are SNHLY and FYNNEI. There are 12 residues in the CDR3. Trimming took 10 bases from V and 6 from J, leaving 13 bases between them.

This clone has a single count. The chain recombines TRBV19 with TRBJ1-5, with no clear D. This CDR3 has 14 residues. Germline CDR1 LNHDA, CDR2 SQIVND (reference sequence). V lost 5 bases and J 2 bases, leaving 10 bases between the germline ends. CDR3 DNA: TGTGCCAGTAGTTTGTTGGTGGGCAATCAGCCCCAGCATTTT. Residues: CASSLLVGNQPQHF.

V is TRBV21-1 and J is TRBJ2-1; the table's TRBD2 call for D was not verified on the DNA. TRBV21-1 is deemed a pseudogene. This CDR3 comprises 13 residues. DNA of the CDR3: TGTGCAGAGGGAGCGGGGGGATACAATGAGCAGTTCTTC. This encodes CAEGAGGYNEQFF.

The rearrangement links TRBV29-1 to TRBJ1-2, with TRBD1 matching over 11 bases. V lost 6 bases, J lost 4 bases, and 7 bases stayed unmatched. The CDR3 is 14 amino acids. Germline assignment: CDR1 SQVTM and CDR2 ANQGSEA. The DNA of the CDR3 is TGCAGCGTAGGACAGGGGGCGCATGGCTATGGCTACACCTTC. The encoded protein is CSVGQGAHGYGYTF.

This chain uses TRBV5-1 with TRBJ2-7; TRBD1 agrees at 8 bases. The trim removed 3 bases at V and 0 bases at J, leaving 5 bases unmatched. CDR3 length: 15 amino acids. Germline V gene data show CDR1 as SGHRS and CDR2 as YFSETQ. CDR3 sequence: CASSSPTGVSYEQYF. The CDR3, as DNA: TGCGCCAGCAGCTCACCGACAGGGGTCTCCTACGAGCAGTACTTC.

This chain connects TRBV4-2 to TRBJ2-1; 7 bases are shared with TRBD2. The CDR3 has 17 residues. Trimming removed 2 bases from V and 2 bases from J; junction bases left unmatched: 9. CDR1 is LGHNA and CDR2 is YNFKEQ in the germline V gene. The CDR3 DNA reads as TGTGCCAGCAGCCAAATCTTCCGCGGGGGACCCTACAATGAGCAGTTCTTC. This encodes CASSQIFRGGPYNEQFF.

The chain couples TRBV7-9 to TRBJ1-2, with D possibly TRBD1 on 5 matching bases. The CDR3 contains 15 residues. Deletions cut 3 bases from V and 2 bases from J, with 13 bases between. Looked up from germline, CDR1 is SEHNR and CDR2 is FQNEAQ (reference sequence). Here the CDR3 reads CASSLGESSNYGYTF. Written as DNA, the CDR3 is TGTGCCAGCAGCTTGGGGGAGAGCTCAAACTATGGCTACACCTTC.

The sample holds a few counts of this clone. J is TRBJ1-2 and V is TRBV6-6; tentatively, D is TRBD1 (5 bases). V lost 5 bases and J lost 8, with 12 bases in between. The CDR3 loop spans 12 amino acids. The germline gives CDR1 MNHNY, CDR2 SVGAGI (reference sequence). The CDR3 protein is CASSLGDIGYTF. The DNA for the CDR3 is TGTGCCAGCAGTCTAGGGGATATCGGCTACACCTTC.

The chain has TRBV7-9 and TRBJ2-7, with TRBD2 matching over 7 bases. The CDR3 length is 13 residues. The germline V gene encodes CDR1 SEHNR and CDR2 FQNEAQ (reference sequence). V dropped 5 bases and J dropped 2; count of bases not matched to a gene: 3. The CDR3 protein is CASSIGLAYEQYF. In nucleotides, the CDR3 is TGTGCCAGCAGCATCGGACTAGCCTACGAGCAGTACTTC.

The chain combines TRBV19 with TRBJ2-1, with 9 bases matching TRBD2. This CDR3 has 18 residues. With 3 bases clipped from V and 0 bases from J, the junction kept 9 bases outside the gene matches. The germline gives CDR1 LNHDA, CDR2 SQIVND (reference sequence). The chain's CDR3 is CASSIFLAGPYSYNEQFF. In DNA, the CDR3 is TGTGCCAGTAGTATCTTTCTAGCGGGGCCCTACTCCTACAATGAGCAGTTCTTC. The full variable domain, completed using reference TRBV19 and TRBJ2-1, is DGGITQSPKYLFRKEGQNVTLSCEQNLNHDAMYWYRQDPGQGLRLIYYSQIVNDFQKGDIAEGYSVSREKKESFPLTVTSAQKNPTAFYLCASSIFLAGPYSYNEQFFGPGTRLTVL.

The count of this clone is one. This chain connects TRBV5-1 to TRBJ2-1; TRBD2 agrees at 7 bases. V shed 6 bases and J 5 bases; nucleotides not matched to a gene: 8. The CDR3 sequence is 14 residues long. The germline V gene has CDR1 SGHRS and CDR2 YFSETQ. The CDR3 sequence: CASTFLGLDNEQFF. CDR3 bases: TGCGCCAGCACCTTCCTAGGACTAGACAATGAGCAGTTCTTC.

The CDR3 spells CASSLSGEGNQPQHF. As DNA, the CDR3 is TGCGCCAGCAGCCTATCAGGGGAAGGGAATCAGCCCCAGCATTTT. This chain connects TRBV4-1 to TRBJ1-5, with D possibly TRBD1 on 6 matching bases. This CDR3 contains 15 residues. V was pared by 4 bases and J by 4 bases, with 14 bases between. The germline V gene has CDR1 MGHRA and CDR2 YSYEKL.

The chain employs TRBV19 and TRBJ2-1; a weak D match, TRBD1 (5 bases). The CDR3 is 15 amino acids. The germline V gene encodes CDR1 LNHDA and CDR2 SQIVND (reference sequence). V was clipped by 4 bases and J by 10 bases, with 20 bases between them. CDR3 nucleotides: TGTGCCAGTAGTACCATCATGGGGCCACCCCGGGAGCAGTTCTTC. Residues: CASSTIMGPPREQFF.

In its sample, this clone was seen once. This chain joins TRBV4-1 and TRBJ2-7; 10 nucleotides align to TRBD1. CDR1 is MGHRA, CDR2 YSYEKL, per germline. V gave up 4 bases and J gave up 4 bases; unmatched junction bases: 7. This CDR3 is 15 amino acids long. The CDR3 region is CASSRGTGDGYEQYF. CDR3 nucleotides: TGCGCCAGCAGCCGAGGGACAGGGGATGGATACGAGCAGTACTTC.